This T cell receptor (beta chain) emerged from a study of T cells in Graves' hyperthyroidism and ophthalmopathy (dated by TCRdb to between 2018 and 2021). Regarding the study in general: Peripheral blood was sampled at the time of initial diagnosis, prior to any treatment. A discovery cohort of about 100 patients, roughly 45 with Graves' ophthalmopathy and more than 55 with stable Graves' hyperthyroidism, was used to find distinguishing TCR V-J signatures. Prospective prediction of ophthalmopathy was tested in an independent validation cohort consisting of some 20 hyperthyroidism patients and more than 15 patients who later progressed to ophthalmopathy. The approximately 95 discovery patients were divided at random into training and test sets in a 7:3 ratio. In more than five Graves' hyperthyroidism patients, the study also compared T-cell repertoires from thyroid tissue with T-cell repertoires from blood. Following sampling, methimazole starting at 30 mg daily was given to hyperthyroidism patients, and high-dose intravenous methylprednisolone was given to ophthalmopathy patients. The paper describes TCR Vbeta CDR3 sequencing of roughly 130 peripheral blood samples, made up of fewer than 50 ophthalmopathy patients, more than 70 hyperthyroidism patients and some 17 progressor patients.

The germline V end is reduced by 1 base and the J end by 0 bases; junction bases left unmatched: 9. CDR1 and CDR2, looked up from the germline V gene, are SGHRS and YFSETQ. From its cysteine to its phenylalanine, the CDR3 spans 17 amino acids. The DNA shown is the 51-base CDR3, in frame from base 1. Graves' hyperthyroidism was defined as stable when no progression to ophthalmopathy occurred over 18 months of follow-up. The hyperthyroidism patients were between 18 and 65 years old and newly diagnosed, with a disease duration of less than 2 months. Exclusion was applied to patients with uncontrolled infections, other autoimmune diseases, pregnancy or lactation. Clinical symptoms, serum thyroxine and TRAb, thyroid ultrasound, and orbital computed tomography formed the basis for the diagnoses. Ficoll-Paque density gradient centrifugation was used to isolate PBMCs from 9.5 to 10 ml of fresh peripheral blood. Total RNA was extracted with Trizol reagent, and quality was checked on an Agilent 2100 Bioanalyzer.

Results the study describes overall, beyond this receptor: Sample size was not statistically predetermined, and blinding of investigators to group allocation was not performed. In validation, progression to ophthalmopathy was predicted by the model with roughly 71% sensitivity and roughly 72% specificity, a median of approximately 6.5 months before onset. Ophthalmopathy was separated from stable hyperthyroidism by a 13 V-J signature model, with over 85% sensitivity and approximately 81% specificity obtained in cross-validation and 80%/75% obtained in testing. Blood samples also contained most of the expanded thyroid clonotypes (frequency above 0.001), which suggests that blood repertoires may reflect thyroid immune responses.

At least ten counts were recorded for this clonotype. Its antigen target is currently unknown. No per-base quality is available; no much larger clone lies one base away. Amplification of TCR beta CDR3 regions was carried out from RNA transcripts. The TCR CDR3 was subjected to a first round of RT-PCR using the HTBI primer set and the Qiagen OneStep RT-PCR kit. The libraries were constructed in a second round of multiplex PCR and then size-selected and purified. The libraries were sequenced on an Illumina HiSeq2000 using paired-end 100 bp reads. Per the source publication's procedure: Raw data were processed with SOAPnuke, discarding reads with adapters, uncalled bases, mean Phred below 15, or no exact constant-primer or identifier match. High-quality paired reads were merged using COPE v1.2.5, and each unique nucleotide sequence was defined as a clonotype. Clonotypes were aligned to IMGT TRBV, TRBD and TRBJ reference segments using MiTCR v1.1. Only V-J combinations with frequency above 0.0001, covering 99% to 99.2% of repertoires, were analysed. The TCS score was defined as the ratio of F50 (clonal expansion) to E x V (chaos), calculated using BLOSUM62-based TCRdist between CDR3 peptides within each V-J. Welch's t-statistics and random forest reduced 514 V-J features to 13, which were used in a naive Bayes classifier (R e1071). TCRdb reworked the public reads: Q25 trimming with fastp, MiXCR clone assembly, productive beta chains retained. All rows with the same CDR3 protein become a single entry with the most common DNA and genes. The V and J calls were determined by TCRdb, not by the authors. This sample lists 300,000 to 450,000 distinct CDR3 sequences; approximately 14% were detected once. Of the sample, approximately 10% is held by the ten largest clones.

Recombination joined TRBV5-1 with TRBJ2-7; 8 bases in the middle match TRBD2. The source of this sequence is a woman aged 55-75 years with Graves' hyperthyroidism. The sequenced sample was blood. The DNA sequence is given as TGCGCCAGCAGCTTGACCTTACTAGCGGTGAGCTCCTACGAGCAGTACTTC. Its protein reads: CASSLTLLAVSSYEQYF.